This T cell receptor beta chain was obtained from a study of T cell responses to AZD1222 COVID-19 vaccine. Broader study findings: Among the donors, most were white British and more were female, and clonal diversity was possibly underestimated. With two AZD1222 doses given, Spike-specific TCR breadth and depth both rose.

The method was immunoSEQ multiplex PCR; TCRdb's version includes in-frame clones alone and lacks a portion of them. Of about 120,000 clones in the sample, 65% to 85% are singletons; the top ten hold approximately 4.6%. The germline V gene has CDR1 MRHNA and CDR2 SNTAGT. CDR3 length: 15 amino acids. Unmatched junction bases numbered 6, after V lost 2 bases and J lost 3 bases. This clone was recorded a few times. As yet, its antigen is unknown. The chain links TRBV6-4 to TRBJ2-7, with 8 positions matching TRBD1. Sample: peripheral blood, taken on day 0 of AZD1222 vaccination. The sequence derives from an adult in good health. Here the CDR3 DNA reads TGTGCCAGCAGTGACAGACGGGACAGGAGCTACGAGCAGTACTTC. Amino acids: CASSDRRDRSYEQYF.